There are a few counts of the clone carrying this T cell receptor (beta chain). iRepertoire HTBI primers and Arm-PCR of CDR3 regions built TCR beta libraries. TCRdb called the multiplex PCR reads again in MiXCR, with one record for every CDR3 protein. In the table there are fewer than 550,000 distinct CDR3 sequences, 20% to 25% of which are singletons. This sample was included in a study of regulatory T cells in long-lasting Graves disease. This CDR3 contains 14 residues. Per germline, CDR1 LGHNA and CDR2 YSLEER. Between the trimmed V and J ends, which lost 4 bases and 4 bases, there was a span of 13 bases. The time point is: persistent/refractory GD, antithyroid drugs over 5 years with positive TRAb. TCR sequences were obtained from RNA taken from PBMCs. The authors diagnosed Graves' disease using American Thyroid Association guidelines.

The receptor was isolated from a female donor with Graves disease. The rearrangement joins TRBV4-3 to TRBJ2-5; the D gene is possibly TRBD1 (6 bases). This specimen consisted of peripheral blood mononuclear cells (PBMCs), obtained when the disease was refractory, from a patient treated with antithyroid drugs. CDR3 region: CASSLEARGETQYF. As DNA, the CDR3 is TGCGCCAGCAGCCTTGAAGCCAGGGGAGAGACCCAGTACTTC.